This T cell receptor (beta chain) was sequenced in a study of blood T cell repertoires in COVID-19. As for the study in general: Both acute and convalescent COVID-19 samples were obtained from the United States, Italy and Spain. PBMCs, B-cell-depleted T cells, or T cells were the source of the cDNA or gDNA that made up the material.

Study processing details: Researchers report that nucleated cell counts were estimated from reference gene primer amplification. TCRdb keeps only in-frame clones here, not all; method: immunoSEQ multiplex PCR. Clone size and V and J calls were adopted from that table, with D and trimming inferred from the DNA. The table shows around 300,000 clones, with roughly 88% occurring only once. CDR3 length: 18 amino acids. Germline loops: CDR1 MGHRA, CDR2 YSYEKL. With 7 bases removed from V and 2 bases from J, the gap between germline ends came to 27 bases. V and J are TRBV4-1 and TRBJ2-7; weak D call: TRBD1 (6 bases). This TCR was sampled from a woman in her forties or fifties with active or convalescent COVID-19. Sequenced material: peripheral blood. CDR3 coding DNA: TGCGCCAGCACCCACTTTTTCTTTACAGGGCCGATCCCCTACGAGCAGTACTTC. This gives the protein CASTHFFFTGPIPYEQYF.